This TCR beta chain was captured in a study of blood T cell repertoires in COVID-19. As for the study in general: COVID-19 samples collected from the United States, Italy and Spain covered acute and convalescent phases. In each case, the material was cDNA or gDNA derived from T cells, B-cell-depleted T cells, or PBMCs.

CDR1 is WSHSY and CDR2 is SAAADI in the germline V gene. V dropped 6 bases and J dropped 1; count of bases not matched to a gene: 4. The CDR3 has 14 residues. The Seattle patients joined while their infection was active and were tracked longitudinally afterward. Source study methods: Quantification of nucleated cells was approximated via reference gene primer amplification. Libraries were prepared by immunoSEQ multiplex PCR; TCRdb keeps only in-frame clonotypes and omits some of them. V and J calls plus clone size are reproduced from that table; the DNA served to infer D and trimming. The sample holds 80,000 to 90,000 clones, around 85% seen once. This clone is a singleton in its sample.

This clonotype was sampled from a woman over 75 with COVID-19, enrolled during active disease. The J gene is TRBJ2-5, the V gene TRBV10-2, with 8 bases identical to TRBD2. Sequencing was carried out using peripheral blood. CDR3 nucleotides: TGCGCCAGCAGAATCGGGACTAGCCAAGAGACCCAGTACTTC. Its protein product is CASRIGTSQETQYF.